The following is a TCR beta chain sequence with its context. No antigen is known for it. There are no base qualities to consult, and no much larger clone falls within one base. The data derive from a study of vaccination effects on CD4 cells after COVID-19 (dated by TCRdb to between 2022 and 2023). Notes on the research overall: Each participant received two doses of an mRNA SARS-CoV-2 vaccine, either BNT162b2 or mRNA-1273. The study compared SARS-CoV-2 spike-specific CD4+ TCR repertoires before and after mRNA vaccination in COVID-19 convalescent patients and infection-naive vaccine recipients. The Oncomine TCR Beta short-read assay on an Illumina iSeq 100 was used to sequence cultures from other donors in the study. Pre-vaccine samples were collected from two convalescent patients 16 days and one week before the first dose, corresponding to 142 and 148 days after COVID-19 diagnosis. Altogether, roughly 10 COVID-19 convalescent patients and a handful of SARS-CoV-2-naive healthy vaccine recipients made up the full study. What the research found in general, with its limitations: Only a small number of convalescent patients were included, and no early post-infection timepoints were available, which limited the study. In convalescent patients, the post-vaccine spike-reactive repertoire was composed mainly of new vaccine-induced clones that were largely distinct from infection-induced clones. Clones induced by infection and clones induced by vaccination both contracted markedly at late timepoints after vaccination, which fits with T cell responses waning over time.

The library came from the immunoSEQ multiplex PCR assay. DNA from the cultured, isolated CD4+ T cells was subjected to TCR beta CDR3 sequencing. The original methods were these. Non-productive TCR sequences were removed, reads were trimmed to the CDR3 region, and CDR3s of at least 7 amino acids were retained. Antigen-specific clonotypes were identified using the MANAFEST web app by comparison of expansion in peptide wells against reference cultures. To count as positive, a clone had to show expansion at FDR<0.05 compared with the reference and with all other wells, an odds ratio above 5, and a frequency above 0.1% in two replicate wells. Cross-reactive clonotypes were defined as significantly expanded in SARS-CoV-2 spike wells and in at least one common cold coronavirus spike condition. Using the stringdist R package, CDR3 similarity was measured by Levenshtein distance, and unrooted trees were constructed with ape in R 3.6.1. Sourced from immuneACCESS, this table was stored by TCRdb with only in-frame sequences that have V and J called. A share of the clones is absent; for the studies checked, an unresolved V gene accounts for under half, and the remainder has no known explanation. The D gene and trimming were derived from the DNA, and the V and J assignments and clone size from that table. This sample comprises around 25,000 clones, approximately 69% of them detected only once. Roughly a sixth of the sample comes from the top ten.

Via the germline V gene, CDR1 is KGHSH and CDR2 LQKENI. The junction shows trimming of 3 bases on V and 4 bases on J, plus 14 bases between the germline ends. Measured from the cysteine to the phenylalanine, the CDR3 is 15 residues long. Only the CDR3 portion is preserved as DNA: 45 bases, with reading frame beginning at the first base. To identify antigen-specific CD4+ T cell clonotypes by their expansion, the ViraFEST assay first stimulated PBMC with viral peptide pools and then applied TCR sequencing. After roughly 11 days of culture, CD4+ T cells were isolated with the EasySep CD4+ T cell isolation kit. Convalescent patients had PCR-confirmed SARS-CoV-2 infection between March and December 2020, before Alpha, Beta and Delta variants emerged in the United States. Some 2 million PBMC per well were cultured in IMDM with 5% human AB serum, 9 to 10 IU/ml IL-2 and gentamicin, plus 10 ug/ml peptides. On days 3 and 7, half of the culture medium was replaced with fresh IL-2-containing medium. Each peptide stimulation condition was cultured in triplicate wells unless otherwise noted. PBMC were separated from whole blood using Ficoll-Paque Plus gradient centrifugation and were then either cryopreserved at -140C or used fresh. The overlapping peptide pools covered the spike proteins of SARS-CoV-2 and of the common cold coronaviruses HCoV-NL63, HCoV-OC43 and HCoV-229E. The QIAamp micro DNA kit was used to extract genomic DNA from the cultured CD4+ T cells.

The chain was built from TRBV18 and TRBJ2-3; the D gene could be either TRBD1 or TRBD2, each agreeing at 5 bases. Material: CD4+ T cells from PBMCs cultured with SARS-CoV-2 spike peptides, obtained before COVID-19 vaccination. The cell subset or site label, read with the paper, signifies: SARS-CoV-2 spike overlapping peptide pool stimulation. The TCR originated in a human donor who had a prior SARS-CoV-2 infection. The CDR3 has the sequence CASSPGRDGADTQYF. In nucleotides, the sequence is TGTGCCAGCTCACCGGGACGGGACGGGGCAGATACGCAGTATTTT. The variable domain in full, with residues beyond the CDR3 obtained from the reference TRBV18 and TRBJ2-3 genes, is NAGVMQNPRHLVRRRGQEARLRCSPMKGHSHVYWYRQLPEEGLKFMVYLQKENIIDESGMPKERFSAEFPKEGPSILRIQQVVRGDSAAYFCASSPGRDGADTQYFGPGTRLTVL.